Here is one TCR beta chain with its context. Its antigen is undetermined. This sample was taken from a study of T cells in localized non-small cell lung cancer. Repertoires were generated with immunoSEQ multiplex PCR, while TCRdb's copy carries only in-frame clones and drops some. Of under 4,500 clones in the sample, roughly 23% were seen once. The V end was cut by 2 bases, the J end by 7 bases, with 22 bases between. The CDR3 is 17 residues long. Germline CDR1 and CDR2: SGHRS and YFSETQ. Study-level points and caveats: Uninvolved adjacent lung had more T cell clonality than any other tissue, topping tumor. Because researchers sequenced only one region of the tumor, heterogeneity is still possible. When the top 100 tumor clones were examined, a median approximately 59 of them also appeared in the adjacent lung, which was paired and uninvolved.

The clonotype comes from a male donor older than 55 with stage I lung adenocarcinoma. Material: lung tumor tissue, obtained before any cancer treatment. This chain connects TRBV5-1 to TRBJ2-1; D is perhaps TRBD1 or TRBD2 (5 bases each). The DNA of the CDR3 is TGCGCCAGCAGCTTTGAATTGTCCGGGGCCAGGAGAAATGAGCAGTTCTTC. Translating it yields CASSFELSGARRNEQFF.